This T cell receptor (beta chain) stems from a study of regulatory T cells in long-lasting Graves disease. According to the study, TCR beta libraries were built with iRepertoire HTBI primers and CDR3-region Arm-PCR. TCRdb analysed the multiplex PCR reads with MiXCR anew, one entry per CDR3 protein. The top ten hold more than 20% of the sample, which has approximately 250,000 distinct CDR3 sequences, about 17% seen once. This CDR3 spans 16 amino acids. The ends were cut back, 3 bases at V and 0 bases at J, with 13 bases in the middle. Germline-derived CDR1 and CDR2 are SGHKS and YYEKEE (reference sequence). Stated time point: newly diagnosed GD, antithyroid drugs for less than 3 months. Scientists built the TCR library using RNA that was extracted from PBMCs. This clonotype was recorded at least ten times.

The rearrangement joins TRBV5-5 to TRBJ1-5; D is unresolved. The sequence was collected from a female donor with Graves disease. Sample: peripheral blood mononuclear cells (PBMCs), taken at new diagnosis, from a patient treated with antithyroid drugs. The DNA of the CDR3 is TGTGCCAGCAGCTCCGAGCATTCATATAGCAATCAGCCCCAGCATTTT. Translating gives CASSSEHSYSNQPQHF.